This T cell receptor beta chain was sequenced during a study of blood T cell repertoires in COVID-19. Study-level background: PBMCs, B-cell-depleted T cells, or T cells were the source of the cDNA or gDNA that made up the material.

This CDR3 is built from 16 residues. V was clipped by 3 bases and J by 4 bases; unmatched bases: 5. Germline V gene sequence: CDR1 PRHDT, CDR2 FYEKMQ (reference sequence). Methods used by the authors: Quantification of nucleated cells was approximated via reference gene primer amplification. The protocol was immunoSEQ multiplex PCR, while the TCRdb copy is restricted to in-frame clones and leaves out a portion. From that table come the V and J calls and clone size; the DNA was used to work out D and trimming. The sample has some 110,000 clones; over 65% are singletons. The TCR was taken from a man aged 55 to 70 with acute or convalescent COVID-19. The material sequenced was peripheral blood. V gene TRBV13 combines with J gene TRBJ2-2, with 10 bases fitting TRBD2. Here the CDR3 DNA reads TGTGCCAGCAGCTTTCTAGCGGGAGAGAGCACCGGGGAGCTGTTTTTT. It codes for CASSFLAGESTGELFF.